This T cell receptor (beta chain) originates from a study of shared clonotypes between healthy human individuals. Naive CD8 populations comprised CD45RO-negative cells positively selected for CCR7, excluding terminally differentiated effector memory CD45RA+ cells. Recent vaccinations or acute infections were absent in the healthy HIV-negative adult donors. The protocol was immunoSEQ multiplex PCR, while the TCRdb copy is restricted to in-frame clones and leaves out a portion. Here the sample spans hundreds of thousands of clones, 95% to 96% being singletons. V lost 4 bases, J lost 4 bases, and 7 bases lay in between. The CDR3 length is 13 residues. The V gene's germline CDR1 is MNHNS and CDR2 SASEGT.

Sequences were obtained from naive CD8+ T cells sorted from blood. The J gene is TRBJ2-2, the V gene TRBV6-1; D ambiguous. This sequence originates from a woman in her twenties or thirties in good health. CDR3 sequence: CASSGPTTGELFF. DNA for the CDR3: TGTGCCAGCAGTGGCCCCACCACCGGGGAGCTGTTTTTT.